This is a list of T cell receptor beta chains from one sample in a study of blood T cell repertoires in COVID-19. TCRdb's table, derived via immunoSEQ multiplex PCR, lists solely in-frame clones and lacks some. The sample includes approximately 250,000 clones, approximately 90% seen only once; the top ten take over 3.5%. Input material: PBMCs or T cells enriched from blood (not recorded which). These receptor sequences come from a woman in her 30s with acute COVID-19. Both conserved end residues are part of each CDR3. The order of the fields is J gene, clone size, D gene, V gene, CDR3 DNA, CDR3 protein. The D gene is left open where the match is weak. For some rows the clone size is stated as once, few or many, or as a class when expanded; others skip it.

TRBJ1-1	.	TRBD1	TRBV19	TGTGCCAGTAGTATGGGACAGGGGAACACTGAAGCTTTCTTT	CASSMGQGNTEAFF
TRBJ2-7	.	.	TRBV27	TGTGCCAGCAGTTTTGGGCTCCACTACGAGCAGTACTTC	CASSFGLHYEQYF
TRBJ2-1	once	TRBD2	TRBV27	TGTGCCAGCAATACAGCGGGAGGTTCCTACAATGAGCAGTTCTTC	CASNTAGGSYNEQFF
TRBJ1-3	.	.	TRBV19	TGTGCCAGTAGTCACCAGGCGGGACCCTCTGGAAACACCATATATTTT	CASSHQAGPSGNTIYF
TRBJ2-2	.	.	TRBV5-1	TGCGCCAGCAGCTTGGGGCTGAACATGAACACCGGGGAGCTGTTTTTT	CASSLGLNMNTGELFF
TRBJ1-2	.	TRBD1	TRBV28	TGTGCCAGCAGTCAGAGACAGGGGGCCTATGGCTACACCTTC	CASSQRQGAYGYTF
TRBJ1-1	.	.	TRBV3-1/TRBV3-2	TGTGCCAGCAGCACAGTCGATCTAGGGGCTGAAGCTTTCTTT	CASSTVDLGAEAFF
TRBJ2-2	.	TRBD1	TRBV13	TGTGCCAGCAGCTCTGGGACAGGGGCCGGGGAGCTGTTTTTT	CASSSGTGAGELFF
TRBJ1-6	.	.	TRBV11-2	TGTGCCAGCAGCTTTCAGGGGCCTAATAATTCACCCCTCCACTTT	CASSFQGPNNSPLHF
TRBJ1-1	.	.	TRBV6-5	TGTGCCAGCAGCCGACAGGTTAACCCGAACACTGAAGCTTTCTTT	CASSRQVNPNTEAFF
TRBJ2-7	.	.	TRBV7-2	TGTGCCAGCAGCTTAGTCTCGGGAGTATCCTACGAGCAGTACTTC	CASSLVSGVSYEQYF
TRBJ1-1	.	TRBD1	TRBV5-4	TGTGCCAGCAGCCATACAGGGGTTACTGAAGCTTTCTTT	CASSHTGVTEAFF
TRBJ2-7	.	TRBD1	TRBV28	TGTGCCAGCTCATCACATGGACAGGGCATCTACGAGCAGTACTTC	CASSSHGQGIYEQYF
TRBJ2-3	once	TRBD2	TRBV28	TGTGCCAGCAGTTTGGGACTAGCGGGACTGGATACGCAGTATTTT	CASSLGLAGLDTQYF
TRBJ1-2	.	.	TRBV5-1	TGCGCCAGCAGCTTGGGGTCGGGGTATGGCTACACCTTC	CASSLGSGYGYTF
TRBJ1-1	.	.	TRBV28	TGTGCCAGCTTAGAGTCAGGTGGTGTGGGCACTGAAGCTTTCTTT	CASLESGGVGTEAFF
TRBJ2-1	.	.	TRBV28	TGTGCCAGCAGTTTCGGGGGGCCCTACAATGAGCAGTTCTTC	CASSFGGPYNEQFF
TRBJ1-5	.	.	TRBV4-1	TGCGCCAGCAGCCAAGATATGGAGAGGCCCAATCAGCCCCAGCATTTT	CASSQDMERPNQPQHF
TRBJ2-3	.	TRBD1	TRBV14	TGTGCCAGCAGCCGCGGACAGGGCACAGATACGCAGTATTTT	CASSRGQGTDTQYF
TRBJ1-6	.	TRBD1	TRBV5-1	TGCGCCAGCAGCCCAGGGACAGGTGAACGCTCCGATTCACCCCTCCACTTT	CASSPGTGERSDSPLHF
TRBJ1-3	once	TRBD1	TRBV5-1	TGCGCCAGCAGCCCAGGGGGCACTGGAAACACCATATATTTT	CASSPGGTGNTIYF
TRBJ2-2	.	TRBD2	TRBV7-2	TGTGCCAGCAGCTTGGGGGGACTAGGATCGGCCGGGGAGCTGTTTTTT	CASSLGGLGSAGELFF
TRBJ2-7	.	TRBD2	TRBV5-4	TGTGCCACCAGGACTAGCGGGGCAGTGGAGCAGTACTTC	CATRTSGAVEQYF
TRBJ1-6	.	.	TRBV6-5	TGTGCCAGCAGTTACCAGGGGCCAAATTCACCCCTCCACTTT	CASSYQGPNSPLHF
TRBJ2-2	once	TRBD2	TRBV4-2	TGTGCCAGCAGCCAAGATCGGCTTAGCGGGAGCTCGAACACCGGGGAGCTGTTTTTT	CASSQDRLSGSSNTGELFF
TRBJ2-7	.	TRBD2	TRBV18	TGTGCCAGCTCACCAGGACTAGCGGGAGGTGTGTACGAGCAGTACTTC	CASSPGLAGGVYEQYF
TRBJ2-1	.	.	TRBV9	TGTGCCAGCAGCGCGCGAAGCTCCGGGGTCTACAATGAGCAGTTCTTC	CASSARSSGVYNEQFF
TRBJ2-1	.	.	TRBV24-1	TGTGCCACCGCTTCGGACCAAGCGGGCTATGAGCAGTTCTTC	CATASDQAGYEQFF
TRBJ1-1	.	.	TRBV3-1/TRBV3-2	TGTGCCAGCAGCCAAGAAAATGTACAGGTGAACACTGAAGCTTTCTTT	CASSQENVQVNTEAFF
TRBJ2-7	.	TRBD1	TRBV3-1/TRBV3-2	TGTGCCAGCAGCGCACAGGGGTACTCCTACGAGCAGTACTTC	CASSAQGYSYEQYF
TRBJ2-7	.	TRBD1	TRBV4-1	TGCGCCAGCAGCCAAGAGGGGACAGAGTTCTACGAGCAGTACTTC	CASSQEGTEFYEQYF
TRBJ1-1	.	.	TRBV10-1	TGCGCCAGCAGTGAGTCTCGGGGTAGGGAAGCTTTCTTT	CASSESRGREAFF
TRBJ1-6	.	TRBD1	TRBV6-2/TRBV6-3	TGTGCCAGCAGTTCGACAGGGGCAAGGAATTCACCCCTCCACTTT	CASSSTGARNSPLHF
TRBJ2-7	.	.	TRBV5-3	TGTGCCAGAAGTTTCCGGGACTTCGAGCATCTGTCTTCCTACGAGCAGTACTTC	CARSFRDFEHLSSYEQYF
TRBJ2-1	.	.	TRBV6-6	TGTGCCAGCAGCCCAGGGGGGAGCTCCTACAATGAGCAGTTCTTC	CASSPGGSSYNEQFF
TRBJ2-7	.	TRBD1	TRBV7-9	TGTGCCAGCAGCCACGGACAGGGGGCTTTCAACGAGCAGTACTTC	CASSHGQGAFNEQYF
TRBJ1-1	.	.	TRBV5-6	TGTGCCAGCAGCACCTCCGCAGGGGCAGCTTTCTTT	CASSTSAGAAFF
TRBJ2-6	.	TRBD1	TRBV4-1	TGCGCCAGCAGCCGGGAGGACAGGGCCGCCACTGGGGCCAACGTCCTGACTTTC	CASSREDRAATGANVLTF
TRBJ1-5	.	.	TRBV7-8	TGTGCCAGCAGCACCGCCGTCGGTCAGCCCCAGCATTTT	CASSTAVGQPQHF
TRBJ2-7	.	.	TRBV27	TGTGCCAGCAGCCGTCCGGGACATAGCTACGAGCAGTACTTC	CASSRPGHSYEQYF
TRBJ2-3	.	.	TRBV9	TGTGCCAGCAGCGTAGGGGCTGTGGCGGGTTCTGGCACAGATACGCAGTATTTT	CASSVGAVAGSGTDTQYF